The 21 T cell receptor beta chains given below trace back to one sample, sequenced in a study of CD8 T cells in Susac syndrome (dated by TCRdb to about 2019). Receptor libraries were prepared by the immunoSEQ multiplex PCR assay. RNA was extracted with the RNeasy kit and 0.5 to 1 ug was reverse transcribed using random hexamers. In TCRdb, the public reads were trimmed at Q25 with fastp and aligned with MiXCR, with productive beta chains retained. Each entry is one CDR3 protein sequence, shown with its most common DNA and genes. Recorded for this sample are tens of thousands of distinct CDR3 sequences; more than 85% of them occurred a single time. The top ten clonotypes cover about 0.54% of the sample. The material sequenced was CD4+ T cells from PBMCs. The receptor source for this set is a human donor with Susac syndrome.

V gene TRBV6-1 combines with J gene TRBJ2-1, with TRBD1 matching 7 bases. Germline CDR1 reads MNHNS; CDR2 reads SASEGT. V shed 7 bases, J shed 3 bases, and the junction held 15 bases outside the gene matches. The CDR3 has 17 amino acids. CDR3 residues: CASTQAPGTDIYNEQFF. CDR3 in DNA: TGTGCCAGCACTCAGGCCCCCGGGACAGATATCTACAATGAGCAGTTCTTC.

This clonotype was found once. This chain links TRBV28 with TRBJ2-3, with D possibly matching TRBD2 (6 bases). Per the germline V gene, CDR1 is MDHEN and CDR2 is SYDVKM. The CDR3 spans 16 residues. Trimming removed 7 bases at V and 0 bases at J, with 17 bases between. The CDR3 coding sequence is TGTGCCAGCAATGAGGTTAGGGGACTTAGCACAGATACGCAGTATTTT. Protein product: CASNEVRGLSTDTQYF.

The table lists this clonotype with a count of one. This chain connects TRBV2 to TRBJ1-2; perhaps TRBD1 as D (5 bases). The germline gives CDR1 SNHLY, CDR2 FYNNEI. This CDR3 comprises 14 residues. V dropped 6 bases and J dropped 2 bases, with 13 bases sitting between them. The CDR3 loop is CASRPTASNYGYTF. CDR3 DNA sequence: TGTGCCAGCAGACCGACAGCTTCGAACTATGGCTACACCTTC.

V gene TRBV9 combines with J gene TRBJ1-1; D remains ambiguous. The V gene lost 4 bases and the J gene lost 1 base, with 11 bases spanning the gap. The CDR3 is 14 amino acids. Germline values: CDR1 SGDLS, CDR2 YYNGEE. In DNA form, the CDR3 reads TGTGCCAGCAGCACCTTGACCGGGAACACTGAAGCTTTCTTT. Translated: CASSTLTGNTEAFF.

The genes are TRBV2 and TRBJ2-3; D is uncertain. Germline CDR1 and CDR2: SNHLY and FYNNEI. The CDR3 has 14 amino acids. Trimming pared 3 bases from V and 9 bases from J, leaving 16 bases between. The CDR3 bases are TGTGCCAGCAGTGATTTCGCGACGACGAAAACGCAGTATTTT. This sequence encodes CASSDFATTKTQYF.

In DNA, the CDR3 is TGCAGCGGAGGACAGGTCTTGGCCTACAATGAGCAGTTCTTC. Translating it yields CSGGQVLAYNEQFF. The rearrangement uses TRBV29-1 and TRBJ2-1; 7 bases align to TRBD1. Germline lookup yields CDR1 SQVTM and CDR2 ANQGSEA. V trimming: 7 bases; J trimming: 2 bases; junction bases outside the gene matches: 8. The CDR3 is 14 amino acids.

The V gene is TRBV24-1, the J gene TRBJ1-5; the D is unclear. Trimming removed 9 bases from V and 0 bases from J, with 8 bases in between. The germline V gene encodes CDR1 KGHDR and CDR2 SFDVKD. The CDR3 extends over 13 amino acids. In DNA, the CDR3 is TGTGCCACCGCTGGGAATAGCAATCAGCCCCAGCATTTT. It translates to CATAGNSNQPQHF.

The chain links TRBV2 to TRBJ1-2; D is uncertain. This CDR3 has 12 amino acids. Per the germline V gene, CDR1 is SNHLY and CDR2 is FYNNEI. V lost 6 bases, J lost 2 bases, and 7 bases lay in between. Here the CDR3 DNA reads TGTGCCAGCAGGGCGGCAAACTATGGCTACACCTTC. Translation: CASRAANYGYTF. Drawing the rest from reference TRBV2 and TRBJ1-2, the complete variable domain is EPEVTQTPSHQVTQMGQEVILRCVPISNHLYFYWYRQILGQKVEFLVSFYNNEISEKSEIFDDQFSVERPDGSNFTLKIRSTKLEDSAMYFCASRAANYGYTFGSGTRLTVV.

CDR3 protein: CASSLRRGYGYTF. The CDR3 coding sequence is TGTGCCAGCAGTTTACGCAGAGGCTATGGCTACACCTTC. V usage is TRBV12-3 or TRBV12-4 and J usage is TRBJ1-2; D remains ambiguous. This CDR3 spans 13 amino acids. Trimming took 2 bases from V and 4 from J, leaving 8 bases between them.

V and J are TRBV18 and TRBJ1-5; a weak D match, TRBD1 (6 bases). This CDR3 is built from 17 residues. Per the germline V gene, CDR1 is KGHSH and CDR2 is LQKENI. Deletions cut 3 bases from V and 3 bases from J, with 18 bases between. The CDR3: CASSPSGPWTDNQPQHF. The DNA for the CDR3 is TGTGCCAGCTCACCTTCTGGCCCGTGGACAGACAATCAGCCCCAGCATTTT.

V and J are TRBV18 and TRBJ2-5, with D tentatively TRBD1 (5 bases). Germline CDR1 reads KGHSH; CDR2 reads LQKENI. This CDR3 has 16 amino acids. V was trimmed by 4 bases and J by 1 base, leaving 16 bases between them. The CDR3 reads CASSRSQGTTQETQYF. The CDR3 DNA sequence: TGTGCCAGCTCACGTTCGCAGGGTACCACCCAAGAGACCCAGTACTTC.

This chain joins TRBV12-3 or TRBV12-4 and TRBJ1-5; TRBD1 matches 9 bases. The CDR3 runs 16 residues. V lost 4 bases to trimming and J lost 7 bases; unmatched junction nucleotides: 11. The CDR3 nucleotides are TGTGCCAGCAGTTCCCGGGACAGGGCGGTGGGGCAGCCCCAGCATTTT. Encoded protein: CASSSRDRAVGQPQHF.

This clonotype has only a few counts. The chain joins TRBV3-1 to TRBJ1-5; 7 bases are shared with TRBD1. V gave up 4 bases and J gave up 7 bases; unmatched junction bases: 7. The germline CDR1 and CDR2 sequences are LGHDT and YNNKEL (reference sequence). The CDR3 spans 14 residues. The CDR3 sequence: CASSPRQGSQPQHF. The CDR3 DNA follows: TGTGCCAGCAGCCCTCGACAGGGATCCCAGCCCCAGCATTTT.

This clonotype showed up just once. This sequence joins TRBV15 and TRBJ2-1, with 8 bases identical to TRBD2. The junction had 2 bases not matched to a gene; V was cut back by 5 bases and J by 2 bases. Germline-derived CDR1 and CDR2 are LNHNV and YYDKDF (reference sequence). The CDR3 length is 14 residues. Here the CDR3 reads CATSGGGTYNEQFF. CDR3 coding DNA: TGTGCCACCAGCGGCGGGGGGACCTACAATGAGCAGTTCTTC.

This clonotype occurred once. DNA of the CDR3: TGCGCCAGCAGCTTCGGAGCGGGGGGCGGTGATTCGCAGTATTTT. It specifies CASSFGAGGGDSQYF. The chain recombines TRBV5-1 with TRBJ2-3; TRBD2 agrees at 9 bases. CDR3 size: 15 residues. The germline CDR1 and CDR2 sequences are SGHRS and YFSETQ. V shed 2 bases and J 10 bases; nucleotides not matched to a gene: 11.

The chain carries TRBV11-2 and TRBJ2-7; D gene uncertain. The CDR3 loop spans 11 amino acids. Trimming cost V 3 bases and J 2 bases, with 2 bases left between them. CDR1 is SGHAT and CDR2 is FQNNGV in the germline V gene. The CDR3 is CASSFTYEQYF. Written as DNA, the CDR3 is TGTGCCAGCAGCTTCACCTACGAGCAGTACTTC.

The chain carries TRBV18 and TRBJ1-1; D is uncertain. The CDR3 runs 14 residues. The V gene's germline CDR1 is KGHSH and CDR2 LQKENI. Trimming cost V 3 bases and J 0 bases, with 8 bases left between them. CDR3 residues: CASSPEGMNTEAFF. The CDR3 DNA reads TGTGCCAGCTCACCCGAGGGCATGAACACTGAAGCTTTCTTT.

The chain is built from TRBV19 and TRBJ2-1; 9 nucleotides agree with TRBD1. Germline loops: CDR1 LNHDA, CDR2 SQIVND (reference sequence). J gave up 6 bases and V 7 bases, and 13 bases lay outside the gene matches. The CDR3 is made up of 16 amino acids. As DNA, the CDR3 is TGTGCCAGTAACTCTGGCGGGGACAGGGTTGGCAATGAGCAGTTCTTC. This sequence encodes CASNSGGDRVGNEQFF.

The chain carries TRBV29-1 and TRBJ1-5; D is undetermined. Germline V gives CDR1 SQVTM, CDR2 ANQGSEA. The CDR3 loop spans 13 amino acids. V dropped 1 base and J dropped 4 bases, with 8 bases sitting between them. The CDR3 region is CSVEVSGNQPQHF. CDR3 DNA sequence: TGCAGCGTTGAAGTATCCGGGAATCAGCCCCAGCATTTT.

The chain uses TRBV28 and TRBJ1-5, with TRBD1 identical over 12 bases. The V gene end was trimmed by 6 bases and the J gene end by 5 bases; junction bases not matched to a gene: 8. CDR3 size: 16 residues. Germline CDR1 is MDHEN and CDR2 is SYDVKM. In DNA form, the CDR3 reads TGTGCCAGCAGGATGTCGGGACAGGGGGCTTATCAGCCCCAGCATTTT. This encodes CASRMSGQGAYQPQHF. Full variable domain (remainder filled in from reference TRBV28 and TRBJ1-5): DVKVTQSSRYLVKRTGEKVFLECVQDMDHENMFWYRQDPGLGLRLIYFSYDVKMKEKGDIPEGYSVSREKKERFSLILESASTNQTSMYLCASRMSGQGAYQPQHFGDGTRLSIL.

The V gene is TRBV27, the J gene TRBJ1-4, with D possibly being TRBD1 (5 bases). Germline CDR1 MNHEY, CDR2 SMNVEV (reference sequence). Trimming left V 5 bases short and J 7 bases short, with 14 bases between. The CDR3 totals 14 residues. This CDR3 is CASSKGPRLEKLFF. The CDR3 DNA reads TGTGCCAGCAGTAAGGGACCGCGCCTTGAAAAACTGTTTTTT. The full variable domain, in which reference TRBV27 and TRBJ1-4 provide the parts outside the CDR3, is EAQVTQNPRYLITVTGKKLTVTCSQNMNHEYMSWYRQDPGLGLRQIYYSMNVEVTDKGDVPEGYKVSRKEKRNFPLILESPSPNQTSLYFCASSKGPRLEKLFFGSGTQLSVL.